The clone carrying this T cell receptor beta chain was picked up many times. These data belong to a study of T-cell reconstitution after alpha-beta-depleted transplantation in children. Unique molecular identifiers were used in preparing the TCRbeta library. MiXCR, applied by TCRdb to the PCR reads, yields one record per CDR3 protein. The data hold 380,000 or so distinct CDR3 sequences, with about an eighth observed a single time. Germline lookup yields CDR1 MNHNS and CDR2 SASEGT. CDR3 size: 17 residues. With V trimmed by 2 bases and J by 0 bases, 7 bases remained unmatched. This TCR was recovered from a human donor who donated a stem cell graft to a child with Fanconi anemia. This sample comprised PBMCs, obtained from the stem cell graft. The rearrangement links TRBV6-1 to TRBJ2-3; 8 bases fit TRBD2. The CDR3 nucleotides are TGTGCCAGCAGTGAACAGACTAGCGTTTTTAGCACAGATACGCAGTATTTT. This gives the protein CASSEQTSVFSTDTQYF.